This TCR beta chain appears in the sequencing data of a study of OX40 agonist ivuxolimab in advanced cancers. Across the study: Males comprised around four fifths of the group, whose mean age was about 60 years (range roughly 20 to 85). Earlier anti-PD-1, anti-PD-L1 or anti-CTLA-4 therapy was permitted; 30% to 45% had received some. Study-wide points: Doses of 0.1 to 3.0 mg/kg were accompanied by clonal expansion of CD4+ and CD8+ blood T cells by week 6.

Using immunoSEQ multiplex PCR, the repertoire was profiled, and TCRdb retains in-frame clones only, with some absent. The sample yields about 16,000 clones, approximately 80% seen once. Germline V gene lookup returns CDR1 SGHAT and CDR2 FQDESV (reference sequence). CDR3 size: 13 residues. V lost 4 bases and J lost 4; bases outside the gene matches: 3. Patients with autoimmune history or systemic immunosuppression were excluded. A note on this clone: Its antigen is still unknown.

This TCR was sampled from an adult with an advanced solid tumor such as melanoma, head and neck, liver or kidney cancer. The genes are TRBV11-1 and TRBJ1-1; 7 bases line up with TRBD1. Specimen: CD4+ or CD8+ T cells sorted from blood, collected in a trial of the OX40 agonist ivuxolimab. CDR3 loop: CASSYQGGTEAFF. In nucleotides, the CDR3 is TGTGCCAGCAGCTATCAGGGGGGCACTGAAGCTTTCTTT.